The TCR beta chain described here comes from a study of blood T cells in healthy people across ages. Per sample, a minimum of 6.5 million PBMCs were isolated. Each sample yielded at least 5 micrograms of PBMC total RNA. Next came a second PCR, run for about 7 to 12 cycles, which used a sample-barcoded 5' primer along with a J-beta primer mix. CDR3-containing paired-end reads numbering at least 2.5 million came from each sample. TCRdb re-analysed the 5' RACE reads in MiXCR, keeping a single row per CDR3 protein. The top ten hold approximately 30% of the sample, which has roughly 830,000 distinct CDR3 sequences, about 59% seen once. This clonotype was observed once. The sequence was collected from a man aged 25 to 40 in good health. Sequencing used blood.

In DNA, the CDR3 is TGCAGCGGGGGGGACGTAGAGACCCAGTACTTC. Protein sequence: CSGGDVETQYF. V gene TRBV29-1 combines with J gene TRBJ2-7; D may be TRBD2 (6 bases). The DNA end favors TRBJ2-5, so the J call may be wrong. Germline V lookup: CDR1 SQVTM, CDR2 ANQGSEA. The CDR3 has 11 residues.